A selection of T cell receptor beta chains follows, all from one sample in a study of OX40 agonist ivuxolimab in advanced cancers. Assay: immunoSEQ multiplex PCR; the TCRdb copy retains only in-frame clones and omits some. The sample carries 3,000 to 3,500 clones, around four fifths recorded once. The source material was CD4+ or CD8+ T cells sorted from blood, sampled in a trial of the OX40 agonist ivuxolimab. The receptors stem from an adult with an advanced solid tumor such as melanoma, head and neck, liver or kidney cancer. Both conserved end residues are part of each CDR3. A D gene is named only where the DNA matches it firmly. Size is stated for part of the rows, as once, few or many counts, or as a class when the clone is expanded.

TRBV12-5	.	TRBJ2-1	.	TGTGCTAGTGGTGTTCCCGGGGCCGAGGGGGGCGATGAGCAGTTCTTC	CASGVPGAEGGDEQFF
TRBV9	TRBD1	TRBJ2-7	.	TGTGCCAGCAGCGCCTCCGGGACAGGGAGAGCCGAGCAGTACTTC	CASSASGTGRAEQYF
TRBV5-1	.	TRBJ2-3	.	TGCGCCAGCAGCTTCACAGATACGCAGTATTTT	CASSFTDTQYF
TRBV27	.	TRBJ1-1	.	TGTGCCAGCAGTCACGTTACAGGGATTGAAGCTTTCTTT	CASSHVTGIEAFF
TRBV4-1	TRBD2	TRBJ2-5	.	TGCGCCAGCAGCCAAATCGGGACTAGCGGGGAGACCCAGTACTTC	CASSQIGTSGETQYF
TRBV4-1	TRBD2	TRBJ2-1	.	TGCGCCAGCTCCGGACTAGCGGGGGCCAACAATGAGCAGTTCTTC	CASSGLAGANNEQFF
TRBV7-9	.	TRBJ1-1	.	TGTGCCAGCAGCAAAGTGACAGGAATCAATGAAGCTTTCTTT	CASSKVTGINEAFF
TRBV6-1	.	TRBJ1-6	once	TGTGCCAGCAGTGAAACCCAGGGAGGTTCACCCCTCCACTTT	CASSETQGGSPLHF
TRBV7-9	.	TRBJ2-1	.	TGTGCCAGCAGCTTAATGCGGACTATCCCTAGCTCCTACAATGAGCAGTTCTTC	CASSLMRTIPSSYNEQFF
TRBV7-9	.	TRBJ1-5	.	TGTGCCAGCCGATTAAACAATCAGCCCCAGCATTTT	CASRLNNQPQHF
TRBV19	TRBD1	TRBJ2-2	few	TGTGCCAGTCAACCGGACAGGGGCCCAAGGTGGACCGGGGAGCTGTTTTTT	CASQPDRGPRWTGELFF
TRBV27	TRBD2	TRBJ2-2	few	TGTGCCAGCAGTAGTCAGCGGGGGGCGGGAACCGGGGAGCTGTTTTTT	CASSSQRGAGTGELFF
TRBV11-3	.	TRBJ1-4	.	TGTGCCAGCAGCTTAGTTGGGGTCACAACTAATGAAAAACTGTTTTTT	CASSLVGVTTNEKLFF
TRBV4-2	TRBD2	TRBJ2-7	.	TGTGCCAGCAGCCCCGGGACTAGCGGCTACGAGCAGTACTTC	CASSPGTSGYEQYF
TRBV7-9	.	TRBJ2-3	.	TGTGCCAGCAGCAAATCAGATACGCAGTATTTT	CASSKSDTQYF
TRBV6-4	TRBD1	TRBJ2-3	.	TGTGCCAGCAGTGACGGCGCGACAGGGGGCTCAGATACGCAGTATTTT	CASSDGATGGSDTQYF
TRBV19	.	TRBJ1-3	.	TGTGCCAGTAGCGTCGACAGGACCTCTGGAAACACCATATATTTT	CASSVDRTSGNTIYF
TRBV6-1	.	TRBJ2-7	.	TGTGCCAGCAGTGATTTGGTGGAGCAGTACTTC	CASSDLVEQYF
TRBV19	TRBD1	TRBJ2-7	.	TGTGCCGCCAAAACCGGGACAGGGGTCCACGAGCAGTACTTC	CAAKTGTGVHEQYF
TRBV7-3	.	TRBJ2-2	.	TGTGCCAGCAGCTTAGTAGGGGGCACCGGGGAGCTGTTTTTT	CASSLVGGTGELFF
TRBV6-5	TRBD1	TRBJ1-5	.	TGTGCCAGCAGTTACGGACAGGGAAGCAATCAGCCCCAGCATTTT	CASSYGQGSNQPQHF
TRBV11-2	TRBD2	TRBJ2-5	.	TGTGCCAGCAGCCGAAGGAGCGGGGGGGAAGAGACCCAGTACTTC	CASSRRSGGEETQYF
TRBV7-9	.	TRBJ2-7	few	TGTGCCAGCAGCCTACGGGGGTACGAGCAGTACTTC	CASSLRGYEQYF
TRBV18	.	TRBJ1-4	.	TGTGCCAGCTCACCGGGGACATTTTTAAACGAAAAACTGTTTTTT	CASSPGTFLNEKLFF
TRBV27	TRBD2	TRBJ2-7	once	TGTGCCAGCAGCCGGACTAGCATTGGCGAGCAGTACTTC	CASSRTSIGEQYF
TRBV15	.	TRBJ2-3	.	TGTGCCACCAGCCCCGGGGAGGGGGGGGGAGATACGCAGTATTTT	CATSPGEGGGDTQYF